The 5 T cell receptor beta chains below were found in one sample sequenced in a study of blood T cells in healthy people across ages. PCR was performed a second time for about 6 to 12 cycles using a sample-barcoded 5' primer and a J-beta primer mix. TCRdb used MiXCR to reprocess the 5' RACE reads, holding one entry per CDR3 protein. The table lists more than 500,000 distinct CDR3 sequences, 27% of them singletons. These data also formed part of another study, on T cells of mothers and their children.

Sequences were obtained from blood. The receptors were sampled from a boy under 10 years old in good health.

This clonotype was seen more than once but under ten times. This chain uses TRBV14 with TRBJ2-7; D not resolved. V lost 1 base and J 1 base, leaving 11 bases between the germline ends. There are 15 residues in the CDR3. Germline lookup yields CDR1 SGHDN and CDR2 FVKESK. The CDR3 DNA is TGTGCCAGCAGCCAAGCAGTGTTGGGATCCTACGAGCAGTACTTC. This translates into CASSQAVLGSYEQYF. Full variable domain (remainder filled in from reference TRBV14 and TRBJ2-7): EAGVTQFPSHSVIEKGQTVTLRCDPISGHDNLYWYRRVMGKEIKFLLHFVKESKQDESGMPNNRFLAERTGGTYSTLKVQPAELEDSGVYFCASSQAVLGSYEQYFGPGTRLTVT.

The V and J genes are TRBV11-2 and TRBJ2-5; 11 nucleotides agree with TRBD2. V lost 0 bases to trimming and J lost 1 base; unmatched junction nucleotides: 4. The germline V gene has CDR1 SGHAT and CDR2 FQNNGV. There are 17 residues in the CDR3. The CDR3 protein is CASSLEFGLAGQETQYF. In nucleotides, the CDR3 is TGTGCCAGCAGCTTAGAGTTTGGACTAGCGGGCCAAGAGACCCAGTACTTC.

A few counts support this clonotype. The chain has TRBV25-1 and TRBJ2-7, with D possibly matching TRBD2 (5 bases). The V and J ends lost 2 bases and 4 bases respectively, with 12 bases between them. CDR1 and CDR2 (germline): MGHDK, SYGVNS. The length of the CDR3 is 14 residues. CDR3 sequence (DNA): TGTGCCAGCAGTGAACGGACCCGGGGATACGAGCAGTACTTC. Its protein is CASSERTRGYEQYF.

This clonotype was detected only a few times. The chain links TRBV7-9 to TRBJ2-1; TRBD2 agrees at 8 bases. CDR3 length: 14 residues. Germline CDR1 and CDR2: SEHNR and FQNEAQ (reference sequence). The ends lost 6 bases at V and 4 bases at J; junction bases unmatched: 5. The CDR3 is CASRGASGYNEQFF. The CDR3 coding sequence is TGTGCCAGCAGGGGGGCTAGCGGGTACAATGAGCAGTTCTTC.

This chain joins TRBV7-9 and TRBJ2-5; 7 bases align to TRBD1. The CDR3 is 15 residues long. V was pared by 0 bases and J by 5 bases, with 6 bases of the junction left unmatched. Germline V lookup: CDR1 SEHNR, CDR2 FQNEAQ (reference sequence). This CDR3 reads CASSLAMTGTETQYF. The CDR3 nucleotides are TGTGCCAGCAGCTTAGCAATGACAGGGACGGAGACCCAGTACTTC.